This T cell receptor beta chain was sequenced during a study of T cells in localized non-small cell lung cancer. Generated by immunoSEQ multiplex PCR, the TCRdb table keeps only in-frame clones and is missing some. Among 2,000 to 3,000 clones, about 40% were seen once, and the ten largest hold about 20%. V was pared by 8 bases and J by 0 bases, with 10 bases between. There are 14 residues in the CDR3. Germline loops: CDR1 LNHDA, CDR2 SQIVND (reference sequence). Whole-study results and caveats: With higher T cell density in blood came longer overall survival.

With regard to this clone: Antigen: not known.

This sequence was found in a woman aged 35-75 years with stage II squamous cell lung carcinoma. V is TRBV19 and J is TRBJ2-2; D is undetermined. The sample here was normal lung tissue next to the tumor, taken before any cancer treatment. The CDR3 DNA reads as TGTGCCAGTCGGGTCTCGTCGAACACCGGGGAGCTGTTTTTT. It translates to CASRVSSNTGELFF.